Below, 26 T cell receptor beta chains from the same sample are listed, as sequenced in a study of T-cell reconstitution after alpha-beta-depleted transplantation in children. Library preparation (for TCRbeta) was performed with unique molecular identifiers. Using its own MiXCR run on the PCR reads, TCRdb lists one record per CDR3 protein. The data hold about 420,000 distinct CDR3 sequences, with around 15% observed a single time. The material was PBMCs, mostly from graft donor cells, obtained 360 days after TCRalphabeta/CD19-depleted stem cell transplant. These receptors were taken from a boy in the first two years of life who had a stem cell transplant for Wiskott-Aldrich syndrome, so the T cells may come from the graft donor.

This clonotype appeared many times. The chain uses TRBV27 and TRBJ2-5; 11 bases line up with TRBD2. The V segment lost 2 bases and the J segment 5 bases; nucleotides outside the gene matches: 4. The CDR3 consists of 15 residues. CDR1 MNHEY and CDR2 SMNVEV come from the germline V gene (reference sequence). The CDR3 DNA reads as TGTGCCAGCAGTTTAACGACTAGCGGGGCGGAGACCCAGTACTTC. This codes for CASSLTTSGAETQYF.

The chain is built from TRBV10-3 and TRBJ2-7, with D maybe TRBD2 (5 bases). Germline-derived CDR1 and CDR2 are ENHRY and SYGVKD. Between the trimmed V and J ends, which lost 5 bases and 2 bases, there was a span of 19 bases. CDR3 length: 16 amino acids. CDR3 DNA: TGTGCCATCAGTCCTTCCCGGGGAGAAATAACCTACGAGCAGTACTTC. Translation gives CAISPSRGEITYEQYF.

The J gene is TRBJ2-3, the V gene TRBV4-1; TRBD2 matches at 16 bases. CDR1 and CDR2 (germline): MGHRA, YSYEKL. V trimming: 0 bases; J trimming: 5 bases; junction bases outside the gene matches: 14. This CDR3 has 21 residues. The CDR3 DNA follows: TGCGCCAGCAGCCAAGACGCTGGGACTAGCGGGAGGGCTCTCCAAGGAGATACGCAGTATTTT. Translated: CASSQDAGTSGRALQGDTQYF.

In its sample, this clonotype was seen a few times. The rearrangement uses TRBV12-3 or TRBV12-4 and TRBJ2-1, with D tentatively TRBD2 (6 bases). The V end lost 3 bases, the J end lost 11 bases, and 20 bases lay between the germline ends. The CDR3 has 15 residues. The CDR3 coding sequence is TGTGCCAGCAGTTTTGCGGGACTCCCCCAAAAGAAGCAGTTCTTC. Protein: CASSFAGLPQKKQFF.

V gene TRBV10-3 combines with J gene TRBJ1-2, with TRBD1 matching 12 bases. V lost 6 bases, J lost 8 bases, and 7 bases stayed unmatched. The CDR3 loop spans 14 amino acids. Germline V gene sequence: CDR1 ENHRY, CDR2 SYGVKD. The CDR3 region is CAIRGDRGLEGYTF. DNA for the CDR3: TGTGCCATCAGGGGGGACAGGGGGCTTGAAGGCTACACCTTC.

The chain links TRBV12-3 or TRBV12-4 to TRBJ2-2, with a weak D call TRBD2 (6 bases). This CDR3 spans 13 amino acids. The V end was cut by 5 bases, the J end by 6 bases, with 10 bases between. The CDR3 is CASSRLDAGELFF. For the CDR3, the DNA is TGTGCCAGCAGTAGACTAGATGCCGGGGAGCTGTTTTTT.

The V call is TRBV10-1, the J call TRBJ2-7; D possibly corresponds to TRBD2 (6 bases). Germline loops: CDR1 WNHNN, CDR2 SYGVQD (reference sequence). The ends were cut back, 8 bases at V and 7 bases at J, with 21 bases in the middle. The CDR3 runs to 14 residues. CDR3 nucleotide sequence: TGCGCCAGCTCTTTTAGCGGAGACTCTGGTGAGCAGTACTTC. Residues: CASSFSGDSGEQYF.

This chain uses TRBV20-1 with TRBJ2-1; a weak D match, TRBD1 (5 bases). Trimming left V 3 bases short and J 9 bases short, with 12 bases between. Germline CDR1 DFQATT, CDR2 SNEGSKA (reference sequence). This CDR3 is 12 amino acids long. The CDR3: CSASRTNSEQFF. In DNA, the CDR3 is TGCAGTGCTAGTCGGACAAACAGTGAGCAGTTCTTC.

As to this clonotype: At one end, the junction sequence differs from germline, possibly due to a read error. The chain employs TRBV11-2 and TRBJ2-1, with 9 bases fitting TRBD2. The CDR3 consists of 14 residues. The germline CDR1 and CDR2 sequences are SGHAT and FQNNGV. The CDR3 is CASRLAGESFEQFF. The DNA for the CDR3 is TGTGCCAGCAGATTAGCGGGAGAGAGCTTTGAGCAGTTCTTC.

Only a few counts were recorded for this clonotype. J is TRBJ2-2 and V is TRBV27; 9 bases line up with TRBD1. The CDR3 has 17 amino acids. V was pared by 3 bases and J by 7 bases, with 12 bases of the junction left unmatched. The germline V gene has CDR1 MNHEY and CDR2 SMNVEV (reference sequence). The CDR3 region is CASSFSAGTGSLGELFF. The DNA of the CDR3 is TGTGCCAGCAGTTTTTCCGCCGGGACAGGGTCCCTCGGGGAGCTGTTTTTT.

In this sample, this clonotype turned up many times. This chain links TRBV12-3 or TRBV12-4 with TRBJ2-1; the D gene is possibly TRBD2 (6 bases). V dropped 6 bases and J dropped 0 bases, with 12 bases sitting between them. The length of the CDR3 is 15 residues. CDR3 protein: CASSRLASSYNEQFF. As DNA, the CDR3 is TGTGCCAGCAGCCGCCTAGCGAGCTCCTACAATGAGCAGTTCTTC.

This clonotype has only a few counts. The chain joins TRBV5-1 to TRBJ2-3; TRBD2 aligns across 8 bases. V shed 1 base, J shed 1 base, and the junction held 5 bases outside the gene matches. Germline V gene sequence: CDR1 SGHRS, CDR2 YFSETQ. The CDR3 consists of 16 residues. In DNA form, the CDR3 reads TGCGCCAGCAGCTTGAAACTGCGGGGGGGCACAGATACGCAGTATTTT. Protein: CASSLKLRGGTDTQYF.

The chain employs TRBV20-1 and TRBJ1-3; 7 nucleotides align to TRBD1. This CDR3 region has 13 residues. V shed 5 bases and J 3 bases; nucleotides not matched to a gene: 4. CDR1 is DFQATT and CDR2 is SNEGSKA in the germline V gene (reference sequence). The CDR3 bases are TGCAGTGCTGTGACAGGGATTGGAAACACCATATATTTT. The encoded protein is CSAVTGIGNTIYF.

The chain joins TRBV7-2 to TRBJ2-7, with D perhaps matching TRBD1 or TRBD2 (5 bases each). This CDR3 comprises 14 residues. Deletions cut 5 bases from V and 5 bases from J, with 16 bases between. Germline CDR1 and CDR2: SGHTA and FQGNSA. The CDR3 protein is CASSPSRAIDEQYF. CDR3 in DNA: TGTGCCAGCAGCCCTAGCAGGGCCATCGACGAGCAGTACTTC.

The chain carries TRBV3-1 and TRBJ2-6, with TRBD1 matching over 7 bases. The junction had 5 bases not matched to a gene; V was cut back by 6 bases and J by 0 bases. This CDR3 is built from 16 residues. Germline V gene data show CDR1 as LGHDT and CDR2 as YNNKEL (reference sequence). Written as DNA, the CDR3 is TGTGCCAGCAGTGATGGACAGGACTCTGGGGCCAACGTCCTGACTTTC. Protein: CASSDGQDSGANVLTF.

The V call is TRBV12-3 or TRBV12-4, the J call TRBJ2-1, with D perhaps TRBD2 (5 bases). Trimming stripped 5 bases from V and 0 bases from J, with 11 bases between. The CDR3 loop spans 15 amino acids. The CDR3 nucleotides are TGTGCCAGCAGTACCCGGGGTAGCTCCTACAATGAGCAGTTCTTC. This sequence encodes CASSTRGSSYNEQFF.

This chain links TRBV6-1 with TRBJ1-1, with D unresolved. This CDR3 spans 13 amino acids. Trimming took off 3 bases at V and 3 bases at J, with 8 bases between the two ends. Germline V lookup: CDR1 MNHNS, CDR2 SASEGT. The CDR3 here is CASSDQRYTEAFF. CDR3 DNA sequence: TGTGCCAGCAGTGACCAGAGGTACACTGAAGCTTTCTTT.

This rearrangement joins TRBV5-1 to TRBJ2-1; 8 bases line up with TRBD2. CDR3 length equals 15 residues. Unmatched junction bases numbered 10, after V lost 4 bases and J lost 7 bases. Looked up from germline, CDR1 is SGHRS and CDR2 is YFSETQ. As DNA, the CDR3 is TGCGCCAGCAGCGATCTCGGACTAGCCCCTAATGAGCAGTTCTTC. It encodes CASSDLGLAPNEQFF.

The chain combines TRBV28 with TRBJ2-2; D ambiguous. Germline CDR1 reads MDHEN; CDR2 reads SYDVKM. This CDR3 is 11 amino acids long. The V end was cut by 4 bases, the J end by 7 bases, with 4 bases between. The CDR3: CASSYYGELFF. CDR3 DNA sequence: TGTGCCAGCAGTTATTACGGGGAGCTGTTTTTT.

The J gene is TRBJ1-1, the V gene TRBV7-9, with D unclear. Trimming shortened V by 1 base and J by 2 bases, and 11 bases separated the two germline ends. Germline V gives CDR1 SEHNR, CDR2 FQNEAQ (reference sequence). The CDR3 consists of 15 residues. CDR3 in amino acids: CASSLVHGQNTEAFF. In DNA form, the CDR3 reads TGTGCCAGCAGCTTAGTTCACGGGCAAAACACTGAAGCTTTCTTT.

The CDR3 region has the DNA TGTGCCAGCAGCTTGGTGGGGGGCGTCTACAATGAGCAGTTCTTC. Amino acids: CASSLVGGVYNEQFF. The chain uses TRBV5-5 and TRBJ2-1; D tentatively fits TRBD1 or TRBD2 (6 bases each). From germline, CDR1 is SGHKS and CDR2 YYEKEE (reference sequence). The CDR3 loop spans 15 amino acids. V was shortened by 0 bases and J by 3 bases, with 10 bases between the two germline ends.

The J gene is TRBJ2-2, the V gene TRBV7-9; D may correspond to TRBD1 or TRBD2 (5 bases each). Germline CDR1 is SEHNR and CDR2 is FQNEAQ (reference sequence). Trimming shortened V by 7 bases and J by 3 bases, and 15 bases separated the two germline ends. CDR3 length equals 15 residues. Here the CDR3 DNA reads TGTGCCAGCACCGAGGGGCAGGAATACACCGGGGAGCTGTTTTTT. Residues: CASTEGQEYTGELFF.

This clonotype was counted only a few times. The rearrangement joins TRBV7-2 to TRBJ2-1, with a weak D call TRBD1 (6 bases). Germline V gene data show CDR1 as SGHTA and CDR2 as FQGNSA. V was cut by 3 bases and J by 2 bases, with 14 bases left in between. The CDR3 is 16 amino acids. DNA for the CDR3: TGTGCCAGCAGCTTGAACAGGGTGAGCGCCTACAATGAGCAGTTCTTC. As protein: CASSLNRVSAYNEQFF.

V and J are TRBV11-2 and TRBJ2-2; TRBD2 matches 7 bases. This CDR3 has 15 residues. Germline CDR1 and CDR2: SGHAT and FQNNGV. After removal of 6 bases from V and 3 bases from J, the junction contained 7 bases not matched to a gene. CDR3 DNA sequence: TGTGCCAGCAGATATCCGGGGAGGGACACCGGGGAGCTGTTTTTT. This gives the protein CASRYPGRDTGELFF.

The V and J genes are TRBV6-1 and TRBJ2-3; TRBD1 matches at 9 bases. The V and J ends lost 5 bases and 1 base, in that order; junction bases with no gene match: 16. This CDR3 has 19 residues. CDR1 and CDR2 from the germline V gene are MNHNS and SASEGT. CDR3 protein: CASSPLRDRASLGTDTQYF. CDR3 nucleotides: TGTGCCAGCAGTCCCCTCCGGGACAGGGCTTCCTTAGGCACAGATACGCAGTATTTT.

The chain joins TRBV18 to TRBJ2-7, with unresolved D. CDR1 KGHSH and CDR2 LQKENI come from the germline V gene. The CDR3 loop spans 15 amino acids. V was shortened by 1 base and J by 2 bases, with 12 bases between the two germline ends. CDR3 sequence: CASSPLPGQAYEQYF. The CDR3 bases are TGTGCCAGCTCACCACTGCCAGGCCAGGCCTACGAGCAGTACTTC.